The 5 T cell receptor beta chains in this list originate from one sample, sequenced in a study of shared clonotypes between healthy human individuals. Assay: immunoSEQ multiplex PCR; the TCRdb copy retains only in-frame clones and omits some. Of about 1.1 million clones listed, more than 75% are singletons. The sample taken for sequencing was memory CD4+ T cells from PBMCs. Subset reported: CD45RA-negative fraction. Receptors were obtained from a man aged 18 to 30 in good health. Some clones in this sample may be carry-over from other donors' samples.

Ten or more counts support this clone. This sequence joins TRBV4-2 and TRBJ2-6; possible D gene TRBD2, 5 bases. V was pared by 0 bases and J by 4 bases, with 10 bases between. Germline CDR1 and CDR2: LGHNA and YNFKEQ. This CDR3 region has 16 residues. CDR3 amino acids: CASSQDLGSGANVLTF. The CDR3 region has the DNA TGTGCCAGCAGCCAAGATCTAGGGAGCGGGGCCAACGTCCTGACTTTC.

This chain joins TRBV28 and TRBJ2-6; maybe TRBD2 (5 bases). There are 22 residues in the CDR3. Germline loops: CDR1 MDHEN, CDR2 SYDVKM. With 5 bases removed from V and 0 bases from J, the gap between germline ends came to 29 bases. This chain's CDR3 is CASSPLFLAGQPYLSGANVLTF. CDR3 in DNA: TGTGCCAGCAGTCCTTTATTCCTAGCCGGCCAGCCCTACCTCTCTGGGGCCAACGTCCTGACTTTC.

V gene TRBV5-4 combines with J gene TRBJ2-2; D unresolved. CDR3 length: 15 amino acids. The germline CDR1 and CDR2 sequences are SGHNT and YYREEE (reference sequence). The ends were cut back, 1 base at V and 4 bases at J, with 11 bases in the middle. DNA of the CDR3: TGTGCCAGCAGCTTGAGGACCACCATCACCGGGGAGCTGTTTTTT. It translates to CASSLRTTITGELFF.

This clone turned up a few times. This specimen includes other DNA sequences encoding the same CDR3. The chain joins TRBV9 to TRBJ1-2; 9 nucleotides agree with TRBD1. CDR1 and CDR2 from the germline V gene are SGDLS and YYNGEE. The J segment lost 2 bases and the V segment lost 3 bases, leaving 2 bases of the junction unmatched. The CDR3 runs to 14 residues. CDR3 sequence (DNA): TGTGCCAGCAGCGCGGGACAGGGAAACTATGGCTACACCTTC. This translates into CASSAGQGNYGYTF.

This sequence joins TRBV7-3 and TRBJ2-7; no reliable D call. With 1 base removed from V and 1 base from J, the gap between germline ends came to 8 bases. Germline lookup yields CDR1 SGHTA and CDR2 FQGTGA. The CDR3 consists of 14 residues. CDR3 protein: CASSLIAGSYEQYF. The CDR3 DNA reads as TGTGCCAGCAGCTTAATTGCAGGATCCTACGAGCAGTACTTC.